This is a list of T cell receptor beta chains from one sample in a study of cytomegalovirus exposure and HLA in healthy donors. The assay was immunoSEQ multiplex PCR, and TCRdb's table has in-frame clones only and misses some. The table lists 160,000 or so clones, roughly 76% of them singletons. Sample: PBMCs. The source of these receptors is a woman in her forties or fifties in good health and CMV-seronegative. CDR3s include the opening cysteine and the closing phenylalanine or tryptophan. A D gene is named only where the DNA matches it firmly. Rows give clone size only sometimes, using once, few, many, or a class for an expanded clone.

J	D	V	size	DNA	CDR3
TRBJ2-2	TRBD1	TRBV2	few	TGTGCCAGCAGGGGACAGACCTCGTGGACCGGGGAGCTGTTTTTT	CASRGQTSWTGELFF
TRBJ1-6	TRBD1	TRBV5-4	-	TGTGCCACCAAGACCGGGACAGGCTTCTCACCCCTCCACTTT	CATKTGTGFSPLHF
TRBJ1-1	TRBD1	TRBV29-1	-	TGCAGCGTAGACAGGGGGCGAGCTGCGCAAGCTTTCTTT	CSVDRGRAAQAFF
TRBJ2-5	TRBD2	TRBV28	-	TGTGCCAGCAGGAAAGGACTAGCGGAAGAGACCCAGTACTTC	CASRKGLAEETQYF
TRBJ1-2	-	TRBV7-3	-	TGTGCCAGCAGCTCCCAACACCAGGGGAATGGCTACACCTTC	CASSSQHQGNGYTF
TRBJ1-6	-	TRBV7-2	-	TGTGCCAGCAGCTTAAGTCGGAATTCACCCCTCCACTTT	CASSLSRNSPLHF
TRBJ1-3	-	TRBV7-6	once	TGTGCCAGCAGCCCTCGGGAGGGGAGCACCATATATTTT	CASSPREGSTIYF
TRBJ2-7	-	TRBV7-9	-	TGTGCCAGCAGCTTAGACTTCACCTACGAGCAGTACTTC	CASSLDFTYEQYF
TRBJ1-2	TRBD1	TRBV6-6	-	TGTGCCAGCAGTTCGACAGGGGGATCCTATGGCTACACCTTC	CASSSTGGSYGYTF
TRBJ2-4	TRBD2	TRBV9	few	TGTGCCAGCACCCGAAACCGGGGGCGGGAGGCCGATCCGCGCGACAAAAACATTCAGTACTTC	CASTRNRGREADPRDKNIQYF
TRBJ2-3	-	TRBV28	-	TGTGCCAGCAGCCCGGACAGCCTTATCACAGATACGCAGTATTTT	CASSPDSLITDTQYF